Presented here are 31 T cell receptor beta chains from one specimen sequenced in a study of HIV-infected patients and healthy controls. Alpha and beta constant-region primers primed reverse transcription of approximately 0.55 ug RNA. Alpha and beta chain libraries were made separately by chain-specific third strand synthesis with multiplexing indices. One entry per CDR3 protein results from TCRdb running MiXCR on the 5' RACE reads. The table lists 14,000 or so distinct CDR3 sequences, approximately 12% of them singletons, with 35% to 45% in the top ten. Roughly three months, about 14 weeks, into antiretroviral therapy, follow-up blood was collected. All unsorted peripheral T cells were captured because whole blood was used without fractionation. The source was blood, collected during antiretroviral therapy. All receptors come from an adult with HIV infection. The donor label of this sample is uncertain.

Many counts were recorded for this clonotype. This chain joins TRBV10-3 and TRBJ1-5, with D hard to call. There are 13 residues in the CDR3. V lost 5 bases, J lost 5 bases, and 10 bases lay in between. Germline V gene lookup returns CDR1 ENHRY and CDR2 SYGVKD. CDR3 nucleotide sequence: TGTGCCATCAGTTCCCGGACGGATCAGCCCCAGCATTTT. Protein product: CAISSRTDQPQHF.

This clonotype has more than one count but fewer than ten. The chain is built from TRBV29-1 and TRBJ2-2; D not resolved. Trimming took 4 bases from V and 1 from J, leaving 4 bases between them. The CDR3 has 12 residues. The V gene's germline CDR1 is SQVTM and CDR2 ANQGSEA. The DNA for the CDR3 is TGCAGCGTTGGTCGGAACACCGGGGAGCTGTTTTTT. The encoded protein is CSVGRNTGELFF.

This clonotype has just a few counts. This chain links TRBV6-2 or TRBV6-3 with TRBJ2-3; D call uncertain. The CDR3 has 12 amino acids. Looked up from germline, CDR1 is MNHEY and CDR2 is SVGEGT. The ends were cut back, 2 bases at V and 6 bases at J, with 6 bases in the middle. The CDR3 region is CASSYPVDTQYF. CDR3 nucleotide sequence: TGTGCCAGCAGTTACCCGGTGGATACGCAGTATTTT.

CDR3 in DNA: TGCAGCGCCGACCTCGACTACAATGAGCAGTTCTTC. Translating it yields CSADLDYNEQFF. The J gene is TRBJ2-1, the V gene TRBV29-1; D unresolved. Deletions cut 7 bases from V and 3 bases from J, with 10 bases between. The CDR3 covers 12 residues. CDR1 is SQVTM, CDR2 ANQGSEA, per germline.

This clonotype was observed many times. The V gene is TRBV29-1, the J gene TRBJ1-1; no clear D. The V gene's germline CDR1 is SQVTM and CDR2 ANQGSEA. The CDR3 sequence is 17 residues long. Trimming removed 6 bases at V and 5 bases at J, with 28 bases between. The CDR3 reads CSVQYVPVVIPRTEAFF. Here the CDR3 DNA reads TGCAGCGTCCAGTATGTACCGGTAGTTATTCCCAGAACTGAAGCTTTCTTT.

V usage is TRBV3-1 and J usage is TRBJ2-5, with 8 bases aligning to TRBD1. The junction had 11 bases not matched to a gene; V was cut back by 0 bases and J by 2 bases. The CDR3 sequence is 18 residues long. Germline values: CDR1 LGHDT, CDR2 YNNKEL (reference sequence). The CDR3 loop is CASSQDWVRGLPQETQYF. CDR3 DNA: TGTGCCAGCAGCCAAGATTGGGTCAGGGGGCTTCCGCAAGAGACCCAGTACTTC.

This clonotype was observed at least ten times. The chain joins TRBV28 to TRBJ2-1, with TRBD2 as a possible D gene (5 bases). CDR1 and CDR2 from the germline V gene are MDHEN and SYDVKM. Trimming shortened V by 5 bases and J by 1 base, and 15 bases separated the two germline ends. CDR3 length: 16 amino acids. Written as DNA, the CDR3 is TGTGCCAGCAGTCCCGCTTCACAGCGGTCCTACAATGAGCAGTTCTTC. Translation: CASSPASQRSYNEQFF.

The chain employs TRBV19 and TRBJ1-5, with D possibly matching TRBD1 (6 bases). Germline V gene sequence: CDR1 LNHDA, CDR2 SQIVND (reference sequence). Trimming left V 7 bases short and J 6 bases short, with 13 bases between. This CDR3 contains 13 residues. CDR3 residues: CASNRGAGQPQHF. The DNA for the CDR3 is TGTGCCAGTAACCGGGGGGCCGGTCAGCCCCAGCATTTT.

This clonotype was observed at least ten times. The chain is built from TRBV12-3 or TRBV12-4 and TRBJ2-3, with D hard to call. CDR3 length: 15 residues. The V end was cut by 2 bases, the J end by 6 bases, with 15 bases between. In nucleotides, the CDR3 is TGTGCCAGCAGTTTAATTGGGCCCCTTCTTGATACGCAGTATTTT. This sequence encodes CASSLIGPLLDTQYF.

This clonotype was observed many times. The chain links TRBV28 to TRBJ2-3, with a weak D call TRBD2 (5 bases). Per the germline V gene, CDR1 is MDHEN and CDR2 is SYDVKM. The CDR3 is 15 residues long. V lost 5 bases to trimming and J lost 0 bases, with 12 bases between them. CDR3 loop: CASSALERSTDTQYF. In nucleotides, the CDR3 is TGTGCCAGCAGTGCACTTGAGCGGAGCACAGATACGCAGTATTTT.

This clonotype was counted many times. The chain employs TRBV6-1 and TRBJ1-1; D remains ambiguous. The V gene's germline CDR1 is MNHNS and CDR2 SASEGT. The CDR3 consists of 16 residues. The germline V and J ends were trimmed by 7 bases and 3 bases, with 21 bases remaining between them. In nucleotides, the CDR3 is TGTGCCAGCACCGAAAGGGAGCCTAGTTTGTACACTGAAGCTTTCTTT. Residues: CASTEREPSLYTEAFF.

This clonotype was counted at least ten times. This chain links TRBV28 with TRBJ1-4; D not certain. Looked up from germline, CDR1 is MDHEN and CDR2 is SYDVKM. This CDR3 is 15 amino acids long. Trimming removed 6 bases from V and 7 bases from J, with 18 bases in between. CDR3 DNA: TGTGCCAGCAGCACCCGACACGCAACTCGTGAAAAACTGTTTTTT. This encodes CASSTRHATREKLFF.

This clonotype was seen at least ten times. For the CDR3, the DNA is TGTGCCAGCAGCTTAGGGCACTTGAACACCGGGGAGCTGTTTTTT. It codes for CASSLGHLNTGELFF. V is TRBV7-9 and J is TRBJ2-2, with D uncertain. V was shortened by 1 base and J by 1 base, with 7 bases between the two germline ends. CDR3 length: 15 amino acids. Germline V gives CDR1 SEHNR, CDR2 FQNEAQ (reference sequence).

This clonotype has ten or more counts. V is TRBV28 and J is TRBJ2-7; a weak D match, TRBD1 (6 bases). The V gene lost 5 bases and the J gene lost 2 bases, with 10 bases spanning the gap. The CDR3 extends over 13 amino acids. CDR1 is MDHEN, CDR2 SYDVKM, per germline. The CDR3 coding sequence is TGTGCCAGCAGTGGACAGAGCACCTACGAGCAGTACTTC. It codes for CASSGQSTYEQYF.

This clonotype is deemed large. V usage is TRBV4-1 and J usage is TRBJ2-3; 7 positions agree with TRBD1. V was pared by 0 bases and J by 8 bases, with 5 bases of the junction left unmatched. CDR1 and CDR2 (germline): MGHRA, YSYEKL. The CDR3 contains 14 residues. The CDR3 loop reads CASSQEEGAATQYF. The CDR3 nucleotides are TGCGCCAGCAGCCAAGAAGAGGGGGCCGCTACGCAGTATTTT.

This clonotype is labeled as medium-sized. V is TRBV7-2 and J is TRBJ2-3, with 7 nucleotides matching TRBD1. The CDR3 consists of 16 residues. The germline CDR1 and CDR2 sequences are SGHTA and FQGNSA. J lost 1 base, V lost 5 bases, and 9 bases had no gene match. CDR3 loop: CASSPRGGSGTDTQYF. CDR3 DNA sequence: TGTGCCAGCAGCCCCAGAGGGGGCTCTGGCACAGATACGCAGTATTTT.

J is TRBJ2-2 and V is TRBV5-1; TRBD1 or TRBD2 may be the D gene (5 bases each). This CDR3 comprises 15 residues. Germline V gene sequence: CDR1 SGHRS, CDR2 YFSETQ. The V end was cut by 5 bases, the J end by 4 bases, with 15 bases between. CDR3 DNA: TGCGCCAGCAGGGAGCGTGGGGGATCCACCGGGGAGCTGTTTTTT. Protein: CASRERGGSTGELFF.

Many counts were recorded for this clonotype. The chain links TRBV5-5 to TRBJ2-1, with a possible D match to TRBD1 (6 bases). This CDR3 comprises 14 residues. CDR1 and CDR2 (germline): SGHKS, YYEKEE (reference sequence). V was clipped by 2 bases and J by 4 bases, with 10 bases between them. CDR3 DNA sequence: TGTGCCAGCAGCTTCCGGACAGAATACAATGAGCAGTTCTTC. Translated: CASSFRTEYNEQFF.

The gene calls are TRBV5-1 and TRBJ2-3; 8 nucleotides align to TRBD2. The CDR3 extends over 14 amino acids. V shed 4 bases and J 3 bases; nucleotides not matched to a gene: 4. Germline V gene lookup returns CDR1 SGHRS and CDR2 YFSETQ. This CDR3 reads CASSPGLVTDTQYF. Here the CDR3 DNA reads TGCGCCAGCAGCCCGGGACTAGTAACAGATACGCAGTATTTT.

This clonotype was counted many times. This chain connects TRBV28 to TRBJ2-7; D perhaps matches TRBD2 (6 bases). From germline, CDR1 is MDHEN and CDR2 SYDVKM. Trimming cost V 6 bases and J 4 bases, with 13 bases left between them. There are 13 residues in the CDR3. Here the CDR3 reads CASSTSGTYEQYF. The CDR3, as DNA: TGTGCCAGCAGCACGTCGGGGACTTACGAGCAGTACTTC.

Written as DNA, the CDR3 is TGTGCCAGCAGCCCCTACTTGGCGCCGAGCAATGAGCAGTTCTTC. This translates into CASSPYLAPSNEQFF. V is TRBV5-5 and J is TRBJ2-1; D is unresolved. CDR1 SGHKS and CDR2 YYEKEE come from the germline V gene (reference sequence). Trimming stripped 4 bases from V and 6 bases from J, with 17 bases between. This CDR3 is built from 15 residues.

This clonotype is labeled as medium-sized (0.01 to 0.1%). The V gene is TRBV7-2, the J gene TRBJ2-3; 10 nucleotides line up with TRBD2. CDR1 is SGHTA, CDR2 FQGNSA, per germline. Trimming removed 6 bases from V and 1 base from J; junction bases left unmatched: 13. There are 18 residues in the CDR3. The CDR3 protein is CASSRKREGRWGTDTQYF. CDR3 DNA: TGTGCCAGCAGTCGAAAGCGGGAGGGCCGTTGGGGCACAGATACGCAGTATTTT. The full variable domain, with the rest looked up from reference TRBV7-2 and TRBJ2-3, is GAGVSQSPSNKVTEKGKDVELRCDPISGHTALYWYRQSLGQGLEFLIYFQGNSAPDKSGLPSDRFSAERTGGSVSTLTIQRTQQEDSAVYLCASSRKREGRWGTDTQYFGPGTRLTVL.

This clonotype was seen ten or more times. The chain links TRBV20-1 to TRBJ2-3; TRBD2 matches at 9 bases. Germline lookup yields CDR1 DFQATT and CDR2 SNEGSKA (reference sequence). V lost 0 bases to trimming and J lost 4 bases; unmatched junction nucleotides: 5. The CDR3 is 15 residues long. The CDR3 reads CSARDPRGRADTQYF. The CDR3 nucleotides read TGCAGTGCTAGAGATCCTCGCGGGAGGGCAGATACGCAGTATTTT.

V and J are TRBV19 and TRBJ2-2; 16 bases agree with TRBD2. Per the germline V gene, CDR1 is LNHDA and CDR2 is SQIVND (reference sequence). This CDR3 spans 18 amino acids. With 5 bases clipped from V and 7 bases from J, the junction kept 10 bases outside the gene matches. The CDR3 sequence: CASSSTGTSGGGFGELFF. DNA of the CDR3: TGTGCCAGTAGTTCGACCGGGACTAGCGGGGGGGGCTTCGGGGAGCTGTTTTTT. Using reference TRBV19 and TRBJ2-2 for the parts outside the CDR3, the full variable domain is DGGITQSPKYLFRKEGQNVTLSCEQNLNHDAMYWYRQDPGQGLRLIYYSQIVNDFQKGDIAEGYSVSREKKESFPLTVTSAQKNPTAFYLCASSSTGTSGGGFGELFFGEGSRLTVL.

Regarding this clonotype: Being one base from a much bigger clone, this may be a read error. The rearrangement joins TRBV5-5 to TRBJ2-5; tentatively, D is TRBD2 (6 bases). The CDR3 sequence is 17 residues long. Germline CDR1 SGHKS, CDR2 YYEKEE (reference sequence). Trimming removed 2 bases from V and 0 bases from J, with 17 bases in between. This CDR3 reads CASSLDWKGDYQETQYF. In DNA form, the CDR3 reads TGTGCCAGCAGCTTAGACTGGAAAGGGGACTACCAAGAGACCCAGTACTTC.

V is TRBV6-2 or TRBV6-3 and J is TRBJ2-5; 10 nucleotides line up with TRBD2. V gave up 2 bases and J gave up 3 bases; unmatched junction bases: 3. CDR1 is MNHEY, CDR2 SVGEGT, per germline. The CDR3 has 15 amino acids. CDR3 DNA sequence: TGTGCCAGCAGTTACGCCCTAGCGGGGGAAGAGACCCAGTACTTC. This codes for CASSYALAGEETQYF.

In its sample, this clonotype was seen many times. This chain connects TRBV20-1 to TRBJ1-6; D is undetermined. Deletions cut 6 bases from V and 6 bases from J, with 12 bases between. This CDR3 spans 13 amino acids. CDR1 is DFQATT and CDR2 is SNEGSKA in the germline V gene (reference sequence). CDR3 nucleotides: TGCAGTGCCCGGGCCCAGGTTAATTCACCCCTCCACTTT. It specifies CSARAQVNSPLHF.

This clonotype was seen repeatedly, ten times or more. The chain combines TRBV6-5 with TRBJ2-5; the D gene is possibly TRBD1 (6 bases). V was pared by 6 bases and J by 9 bases, with 23 bases between. CDR1 MNHEY and CDR2 SVGAGI come from the germline V gene. This CDR3 comprises 15 residues. This chain's CDR3 is CASRNGTTLRGAQYF. The CDR3 nucleotides read TGTGCCAGCAGAAACGGGACAACTCTCCGGGGTGCCCAGTACTTC.

This clonotype was detected a few times. V is TRBV5-1 and J is TRBJ2-7, with D perhaps assigned TRBD1 or TRBD2 (5 bases each). The V and J ends lost 1 base and 2 bases respectively, with 10 bases between them. This CDR3 comprises 14 residues. Germline values: CDR1 SGHRS, CDR2 YFSETQ. CDR3 coding DNA: TGCGCCAGCAGCTTGTCAGGGAGCACCTACGAGCAGTACTTC. Protein: CASSLSGSTYEQYF. The variable domain in full, with the rest retrieved from reference TRBV5-1 and TRBJ2-7, is KAGVTQTPRYLIKTRGQQVTLSCSPISGHRSVSWYQQTPGQGLQFLFEYFSETQRNKGNFPGRFSGRQFSNSRSEMNVSTLELGDSALYLCASSLSGSTYEQYFGPGTRLTVT.

This clonotype was detected only a few times. The J gene is TRBJ2-3, the V gene TRBV19, with 10 bases lining up with TRBD1. The CDR3 covers 15 residues. Germline CDR1 LNHDA, CDR2 SQIVND (reference sequence). V lost 9 bases, J lost 2 bases, and 8 bases stayed unmatched. In DNA form, the CDR3 reads TGTGCCAGCCAAAGACAGGGGGCCTACACAGATACGCAGTATTTT. Its translation is CASQRQGAYTDTQYF.

The chain joins TRBV7-3 to TRBJ2-5; TRBD2 matches at 7 bases. Looked up from germline, CDR1 is SGHTA and CDR2 is FQGTGA. V lost 4 bases to trimming and J lost 4 bases; unmatched junction nucleotides: 12. The CDR3 sequence is 16 residues long. The CDR3 reads CASSSGGAGVRETQYF. For the CDR3, the DNA is TGTGCCAGCAGCTCCGGAGGGGCGGGAGTTCGAGAGACCCAGTACTTC.